Each of the 7 T cell receptor beta chains below was sequenced from the same sample in a study of early T cells in non-severe SARS-CoV-2 infection. TCRdb reprocessed the 5' RACE reads via MiXCR and lists one record per CDR3 protein. The table records more than 90,000 distinct CDR3 sequences, about 13% of them present only once. Sequencing was carried out using whole blood. These receptors all come from an adult who was a healthcare worker with PCR-confirmed SARS-CoV-2 infection or an uninfected control (not recorded which).

This clonotype was observed at least ten times. The V gene is TRBV11-2, the J gene TRBJ2-7; tentatively, D is TRBD1 (6 bases). The V end was cut by 5 bases, the J end by 5 bases, with 19 bases between. CDR1 and CDR2 from the germline V gene are SGHAT and FQNNGV. The CDR3 is 15 amino acids. The CDR3, as DNA: TGTGCCAGCAGCCCGACCGGACAGATTTTCAACGAGCAGTACTTC. It is translated as CASSPTGQIFNEQYF.

The J gene is TRBJ2-5, the V gene TRBV7-9; 10 nucleotides line up with TRBD2. Germline CDR1 reads SEHNR; CDR2 reads FQNEAQ (reference sequence). CDR3 length: 20 amino acids. J was trimmed by 0 bases and V by 5 bases; bases with no gene match: 18. CDR3: CASSGEELAGANLNQETQYF. CDR3 in DNA: TGTGCCAGCAGCGGCGAGGAGCTAGCGGGGGCGAACCTTAACCAAGAGACCCAGTACTTC.

This clonotype was counted a few times. V gene TRBV4-1 combines with J gene TRBJ1-5, with D possibly matching TRBD1 (5 bases). CDR3 length equals 16 residues. V lost 4 bases to trimming and J lost 2 bases, with 15 bases between them. Germline V gene data show CDR1 as MGHRA and CDR2 as YSYEKL. CDR3 amino acids: CASSRGTTNGNQPQHF. The CDR3 DNA sequence: TGCGCCAGCAGCCGAGGGACGACTAATGGCAATCAGCCCCAGCATTTT.

CDR3: CSVELSLNTGELFF. CDR3 nucleotides: TGCAGCGTTGAACTCAGCCTCAACACCGGGGAGCTGTTTTTT. This rearrangement joins TRBV29-1 to TRBJ2-2, with unresolved D. Germline loops: CDR1 SQVTM, CDR2 ANQGSEA. Trimming removed 2 bases at V and 2 bases at J, with 9 bases between. The CDR3 covers 14 residues.

At least ten counts were recorded for this clonotype. In nucleotides, the CDR3 is TGTGCCAGCAGTCCTCCGGGACTAGCGGGGGGTTGGCTGTTCTTC. This gives the protein CASSPPGLAGGWLFF. The chain combines TRBV28 with TRBJ2-1; 15 bases fit TRBD2. The germline V gene encodes CDR1 MDHEN and CDR2 SYDVKM. Trimming at V came to 5 bases and at J to 15 bases, leaving 11 bases not matched to a gene. CDR3 length: 15 amino acids.

The table lists this clonotype with a few counts. The rearrangement uses TRBV29-1 and TRBJ1-1, with 8 nucleotides matching TRBD1. The CDR3 covers 14 residues. Germline V gene data show CDR1 as SQVTM and CDR2 as ANQGSEA. With V trimmed by 7 bases and J by 3 bases, 10 bases remained unmatched. CDR3 sequence: CSASSGTGHTEAFF. In DNA, the CDR3 is TGCAGCGCGTCATCTGGGACAGGCCACACTGAAGCTTTCTTT.

This clonotype was counted only a few times. The chain employs TRBV7-9 and TRBJ1-5; a possible D gene is TRBD1 (5 bases). CDR3 length: 14 amino acids. Germline loops: CDR1 SEHNR, CDR2 FQNEAQ (reference sequence). V gave up 6 bases and J gave up 6 bases, with 15 bases separating them. CDR3 amino acids: CASSPAGWAQPQHF. The CDR3 DNA sequence: TGTGCCAGCAGTCCGGCAGGGTGGGCTCAGCCCCAGCATTTT.